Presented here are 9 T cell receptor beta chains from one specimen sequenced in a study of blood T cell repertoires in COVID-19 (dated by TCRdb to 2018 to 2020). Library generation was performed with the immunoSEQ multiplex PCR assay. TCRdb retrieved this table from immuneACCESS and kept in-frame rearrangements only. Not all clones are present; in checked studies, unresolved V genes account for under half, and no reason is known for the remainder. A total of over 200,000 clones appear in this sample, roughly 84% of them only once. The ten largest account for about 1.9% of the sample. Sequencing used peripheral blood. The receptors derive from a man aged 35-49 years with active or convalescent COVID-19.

The CDR3 coding sequence is TGTGCCAGCAGCTCCGGACAGATGAACACTGAAGCTTTCTTT. This sequence encodes CASSSGQMNTEAFF. The V and J genes are TRBV7-3 and TRBJ1-1, with D perhaps TRBD1 (6 bases). The CDR3 extends over 14 amino acids. Germline V CDR1 and CDR2: SGHTA, FQGTGA. V lost 4 bases and J 0 bases, leaving 9 bases between the germline ends. The variable domain in full, completed from reference TRBV7-3 and TRBJ1-1, reads GAGVSQTPSNKVTEKGKYVELRCDPISGHTALYWYRQSLGQGPEFLIYFQGTGAADDSGLPNDRFFAVRPEGSVSTLKIQRTERGDSAVYLCASSSGQMNTEAFFGQGTRLTVV.

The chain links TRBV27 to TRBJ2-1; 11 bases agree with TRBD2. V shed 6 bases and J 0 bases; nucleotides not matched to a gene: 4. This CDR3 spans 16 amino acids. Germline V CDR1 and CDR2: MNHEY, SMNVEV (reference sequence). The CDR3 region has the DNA TGTGCCAGCAGGATAGCGGGAGGGGGCTCCTACAATGAGCAGTTCTTC. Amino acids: CASRIAGGGSYNEQFF.

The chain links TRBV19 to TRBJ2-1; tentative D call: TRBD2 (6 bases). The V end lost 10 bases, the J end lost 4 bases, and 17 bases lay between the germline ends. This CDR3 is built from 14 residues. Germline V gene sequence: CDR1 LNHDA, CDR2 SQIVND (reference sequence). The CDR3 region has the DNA TGTGCCATCTCCTCCCTCGGGACTTACAATGAGCAGTTCTTC. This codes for CAISSLGTYNEQFF.

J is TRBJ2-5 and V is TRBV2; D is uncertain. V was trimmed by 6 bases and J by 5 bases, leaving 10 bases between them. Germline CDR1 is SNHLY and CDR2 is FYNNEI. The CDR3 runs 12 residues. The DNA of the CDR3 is TGTGCCAGCAGAATTAGCATGGAGACCCAGTACTTC. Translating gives CASRISMETQYF.

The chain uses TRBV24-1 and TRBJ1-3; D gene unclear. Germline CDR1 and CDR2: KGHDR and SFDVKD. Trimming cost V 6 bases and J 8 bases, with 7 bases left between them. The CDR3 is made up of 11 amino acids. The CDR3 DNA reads TGTGCCACCAGTTGGGGAGACACCATATATTTT. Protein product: CATSWGDTIYF.

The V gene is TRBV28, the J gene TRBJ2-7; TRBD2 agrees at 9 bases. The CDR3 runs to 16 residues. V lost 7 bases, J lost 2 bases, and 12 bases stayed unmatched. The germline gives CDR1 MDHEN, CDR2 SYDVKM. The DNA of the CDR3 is TGTGCCAGCACCCTCCCCGGGGCTAGCGGGGCCTACGAGCAGTACTTC. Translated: CASTLPGASGAYEQYF.

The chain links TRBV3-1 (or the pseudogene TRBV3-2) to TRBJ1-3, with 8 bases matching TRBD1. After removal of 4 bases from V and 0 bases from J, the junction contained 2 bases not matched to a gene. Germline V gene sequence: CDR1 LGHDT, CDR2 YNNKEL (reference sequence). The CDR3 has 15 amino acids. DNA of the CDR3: TGTGCCAGCAGCCTAGACAGGGGCTCTGGAAACACCATATATTTT. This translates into CASSLDRGSGNTIYF.

The CDR3 loop is CASGPPEGGGALYGYTF. The CDR3 DNA reads TGCGCCAGCGGTCCCCCCGAAGGAGGGGGCGCTCTTTACGGCTACACCTTC. The J gene is TRBJ1-2, the V gene TRBV5-1; 7 bases are a match to TRBD1. Germline V gene lookup returns CDR1 SGHRS and CDR2 YFSETQ. The CDR3 length is 17 residues. The V segment lost 7 bases and the J segment 8 bases; nucleotides outside the gene matches: 23.

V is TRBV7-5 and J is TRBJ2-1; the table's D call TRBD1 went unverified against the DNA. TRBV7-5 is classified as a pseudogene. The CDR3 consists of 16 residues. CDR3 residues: CVRSLMDRSSYNEQFF. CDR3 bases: TGTGTCAGAAGTCTTATGGACAGGAGCTCCTACAATGAGCAGTTCTTC.